This passage covers 16 T cell receptor beta chains from one sample sequenced in a study of T cell responses to AZD1222 COVID-19 vaccine. The table came from immunoSEQ multiplex PCR; TCRdb's copy has only in-frame clones and leaves some out. The sample consists of roughly 130,000 clones, 94% of them appearing once. The input for sequencing was peripheral blood, taken on day 0 of AZD1222 vaccination. These receptors were collected from an adult in good health.

V gene TRBV7-8 combines with J gene TRBJ2-3, with 8 nucleotides matching TRBD2. After removal of 4 bases from V and 3 bases from J, the junction contained 0 bases not matched to a gene. The CDR3 is 13 amino acids. From germline, CDR1 is SGHVS and CDR2 FQNEAQ. CDR3 protein: CASSSGGTDTQYF. CDR3 in DNA: TGTGCCAGCAGCTCGGGAGGGACAGATACGCAGTATTTT.

This chain connects TRBV7-3 to TRBJ2-1; 8 bases are shared with TRBD2. CDR3 size: 14 residues. The V segment lost 8 bases and the J segment 4 bases; nucleotides outside the gene matches: 7. Germline CDR1 is SGHTA and CDR2 is FQGTGA. This chain's CDR3 is CASAYGGGYNEQFF. CDR3 in DNA: TGTGCCAGCGCCTATGGCGGGGGGTACAATGAGCAGTTCTTC.

J is TRBJ2-7 and V is TRBV4-1, with D perhaps matching TRBD1 (6 bases). The V and J ends lost 0 bases and 0 bases respectively, with 12 bases between them. This CDR3 region has 16 residues. CDR1 is MGHRA, CDR2 YSYEKL, per germline. The CDR3 nucleotides are TGCGCCAGCAGCCAAGAGATCACAGGGCGCTCCTACGAGCAGTACTTC. Translating it yields CASSQEITGRSYEQYF.

The chain combines TRBV7-8 with TRBJ2-3; D gene ambiguous. Per germline, CDR1 SGHVS and CDR2 FQNEAQ. The CDR3 spans 18 residues. The V end was cut by 5 bases, the J end by 0 bases, with 21 bases between. In DNA form, the CDR3 reads TGTGCCAGCAGCCCAACCCAACAGATTAGCACTAGCACAGATACGCAGTATTTT. Amino acids: CASSPTQQISTSTDTQYF.

V usage is TRBV28 and J usage is TRBJ1-1; no reliable D call. CDR3 length: 17 amino acids. Looked up from germline, CDR1 is MDHEN and CDR2 is SYDVKM. The V end lost 7 bases, the J end lost 1 base, and 22 bases lay between the germline ends. The CDR3 bases are TGTGCCAGCAAGGCACCTGGTGGGGTTGGTGGGAACACTGAAGCTTTCTTT. Encoded protein: CASKAPGGVGGNTEAFF. Supplemented by reference TRBV28 and TRBJ1-1, the full variable domain reads DVKVTQSSRYLVKRTGEKVFLECVQDMDHENMFWYRQDPGLGLRLIYFSYDVKMKEKGDIPEGYSVSREKKERFSLILESASTNQTSMYLCASKAPGGVGGNTEAFFGQGTRLTVV.

V is TRBV7-9 and J is TRBJ2-4; weak D call: TRBD1 (5 bases). The CDR3 loop spans 14 amino acids. The germline V gene has CDR1 SEHNR and CDR2 FQNEAQ (reference sequence). Between the trimmed V and J ends, which lost 3 bases and 6 bases, there was a span of 12 bases. As DNA, the CDR3 is TGTGCCAGCAGCTTTACAGACAGACCAAACATTCAGTACTTC. Protein sequence: CASSFTDRPNIQYF.

The genes are TRBV3-1 (or the pseudogene TRBV3-2) and TRBJ2-7; possible D gene TRBD2, 6 bases. The V end lost 1 base, the J end lost 0 bases, and 10 bases lay between the germline ends. Germline CDR1 reads LGHDT; CDR2 reads YNNKEL (reference sequence). The CDR3 covers 15 residues. The CDR3 reads CASSQAAGPSYEQYF. As DNA, the CDR3 is TGTGCCAGCAGCCAAGCGGCGGGACCCTCCTACGAGCAGTACTTC.

The J gene is TRBJ1-2, the V gene TRBV18; 8 bases align to TRBD1. The V segment lost 2 bases and the J segment 1 base; nucleotides outside the gene matches: 6. Per germline, CDR1 KGHSH and CDR2 LQKENI. The CDR3 runs to 16 residues. CDR3 in amino acids: CASSPIDRGGNYGYTF. The CDR3 DNA reads as TGTGCCAGCTCACCAATCGACAGGGGCGGTAACTATGGCTACACCTTC.

This chain joins TRBV10-2 and TRBJ1-1, with a tentative D call TRBD1 (5 bases). Trimming left V 0 bases short and J 0 bases short, with 20 bases between. Germline V gene lookup returns CDR1 WSHSY and CDR2 SAAADI. The CDR3 runs to 19 residues. The CDR3 sequence is CASSESWVAGFGLNTEAFF. The CDR3, as DNA: TGCGCCAGCAGTGAGTCGTGGGTGGCAGGGTTTGGTCTGAACACTGAAGCTTTCTTT.

The gene calls are TRBV5-1 and TRBJ2-7; 10 nucleotides agree with TRBD2. This CDR3 is 18 amino acids long. V was pared by 0 bases and J by 4 bases, with 13 bases of the junction left unmatched. The germline gives CDR1 SGHRS, CDR2 YFSETQ. CDR3 DNA sequence: TGCGCCAGCAGCTTGGCCGGTTCAAGGACTAGCGGTTTGTACGAGCAGTACTTC. It yields the protein CASSLAGSRTSGLYEQYF. Variable domain in full (rest from reference TRBV5-1 and TRBJ2-7): KAGVTQTPRYLIKTRGQQVTLSCSPISGHRSVSWYQQTPGQGLQFLFEYFSETQRNKGNFPGRFSGRQFSNSRSEMNVSTLELGDSALYLCASSLAGSRTSGLYEQYFGPGTRLTVT.

This clone was seen only once. The chain employs TRBV2 and TRBJ2-3; possibly TRBD1 for D (5 bases). Germline loops: CDR1 SNHLY, CDR2 FYNNEI. V was cut by 4 bases and J by 4 bases, with 15 bases left in between. The CDR3 contains 15 residues. The CDR3 spells CASSGSLGLADTQYF. CDR3 coding DNA: TGTGCCAGCAGTGGGTCCTTGGGGCTCGCAGATACGCAGTATTTT. The variable domain in full, with the rest retrieved from reference TRBV2 and TRBJ2-3, is EPEVTQTPSHQVTQMGQEVILRCVPISNHLYFYWYRQILGQKVEFLVSFYNNEISEKSEIFDDQFSVERPDGSNFTLKIRSTKLEDSAMYFCASSGSLGLADTQYFGPGTRLTVL.

The chain carries TRBV4-2 and TRBJ2-1; 8 bases are shared with TRBD2. Germline CDR1 is LGHNA and CDR2 is YNFKEQ. This CDR3 has 15 amino acids. V trimming: 1 base; J trimming: 6 bases; junction bases outside the gene matches: 5. The CDR3 DNA reads as TGTGCCAGCAGCCAAGTACTAGCGGCAAGCAATGAGCAGTTCTTC. Residues: CASSQVLAASNEQFF.

The rearrangement joins TRBV7-2 to TRBJ2-4, with a weak D call TRBD1 (5 bases). There are 17 residues in the CDR3. From germline, CDR1 is SGHTA and CDR2 FQGNSA. V was clipped by 5 bases and J by 0 bases, with 17 bases between them. CDR3 DNA sequence: TGTGCCAGCAGCGCTAGGGGTGCCGGCTTAGCCAAAAACATTCAGTACTTC. Its translation: CASSARGAGLAKNIQYF.

The chain links TRBV4-1 to TRBJ1-5; TRBD1 aligns across 9 bases. The CDR3 loop spans 16 amino acids. Germline-derived CDR1 and CDR2 are MGHRA and YSYEKL. With 1 base clipped from V and 3 bases from J, the junction kept 4 bases outside the gene matches. CDR3 coding DNA: TGCGCCAGCAGCCAAGCGACAGGGGGGTACAATCAGCCCCAGCATTTT. This encodes CASSQATGGYNQPQHF.

The genes are TRBV28 and TRBJ1-5; 7 positions match TRBD1. There are 17 residues in the CDR3. CDR1 MDHEN and CDR2 SYDVKM come from the germline V gene. Germline trimming cut 1 base from V and 2 bases from J; bases unmatched to any gene: 8. The CDR3 reads CASSLLARGVGNQPQHF. The CDR3 DNA reads as TGTGCCAGCAGTTTATTAGCCAGGGGGGTAGGCAATCAGCCCCAGCATTTT.

The J gene is TRBJ1-2, the V gene TRBV2, with D maybe TRBD1 (5 bases). V lost 4 bases and J lost 8, with 11 bases in between. The CDR3 length is 12 residues. Germline values: CDR1 SNHLY, CDR2 FYNNEI. CDR3 bases: TGTGCCAGCAGTGCGGGGGGTCCCGGCTACACCTTC. Amino acids: CASSAGGPGYTF.